This TCR beta chain was obtained from a study of T cell responses to AZD1222 COVID-19 vaccine. Study-wide background: Second doses were pooled across both intervals (about 4 or about 12 weeks). Regarding the study as a whole: At baseline, seropositivity was found in only 5 to 7 AZD1222 recipients. The repertoires were collected only after the peak T cell response. Donors in the cohort were predominantly white British and more often female, and clonal diversity was possibly underestimated.

Data came from immunoSEQ multiplex PCR; TCRdb stores just in-frame clones and leaves some out. This table holds around 140,000 clones, roughly 90% found once. A note on this clone: As yet, its antigen is unknown.

CDR1 is MNHNS and CDR2 is SASEGT in the germline V gene. CDR3 length equals 14 residues. V gave up 7 bases and J gave up 3 bases, with 13 bases separating them. The V and J genes are TRBV6-1 and TRBJ1-3; D is unresolved. Sample: peripheral blood, taken on day 0 of AZD1222 vaccination. The receptor comes from an adult in good health. The CDR3 loop reads CASKGANDGNTIYF. DNA for the CDR3: TGTGCCAGCAAGGGTGCTAACGATGGAAACACCATATATTTT.